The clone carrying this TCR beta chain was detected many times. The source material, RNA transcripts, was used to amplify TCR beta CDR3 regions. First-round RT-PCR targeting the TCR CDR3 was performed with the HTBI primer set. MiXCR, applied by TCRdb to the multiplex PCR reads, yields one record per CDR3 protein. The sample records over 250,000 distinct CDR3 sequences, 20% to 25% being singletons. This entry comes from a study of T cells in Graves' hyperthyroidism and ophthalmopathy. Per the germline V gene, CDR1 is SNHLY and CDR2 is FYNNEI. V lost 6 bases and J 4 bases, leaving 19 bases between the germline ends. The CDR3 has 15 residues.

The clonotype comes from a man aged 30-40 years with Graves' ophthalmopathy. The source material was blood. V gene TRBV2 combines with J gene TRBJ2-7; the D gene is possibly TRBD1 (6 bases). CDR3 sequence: CASSKQGPGPYEQYF. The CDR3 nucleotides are TGTGCCAGCAGCAAACAGGGCCCAGGGCCTTACGAGCAGTACTTC.